These 21 T cell receptor beta chains were all obtained from the same sample, sequenced in a study of blood T cell repertoires in acute mononucleosis. The time point: convalescence about 6 months (5-8 months) after acute presentation (visit 7). Some clones are missing from TCRdb's copy, which holds only in-frame ones; the method was immunoSEQ multiplex PCR. This table holds fewer than 2,000 clones, 20% to 25% found once. Specimen: EBV YVL epitope tetramer+ CD8+ T cells sorted from PBMCs, collected during convalescence from infectious mononucleosis. Stated subset: CD8 T cells binding a tetramer with EBV BRLF1 109-117 peptide (YVL-BR). The receptors here all came from a woman under 30 with infectious mononucleosis caused by EBV.

The chain combines TRBV6-1 with TRBJ1-1, with D unclear. This CDR3 has 13 amino acids. V was shortened by 5 bases and J by 8 bases, with 15 bases between the two germline ends. CDR1 and CDR2 from the germline V gene are MNHNS and SASEGT. The CDR3 sequence: CASSLGPGTEAFF. As DNA, the CDR3 is TGTGCCAGCAGTTTAGGTCCAGGTACGGAAGCTTTCTTT.

Note on this clone: A far bigger clonotype differs at one base, so this is likely a read error. CDR3 DNA: TGTGCCTGCAGTTCCCTCAGGGGATCCAATCAGCCCCAGCATTTT. Protein product: CACSSLRGSNQPQHF. The chain has TRBV28 and TRBJ1-5, with D maybe TRBD1 (6 bases). There are 15 residues in the CDR3. Germline values: CDR1 MDHEN, CDR2 SYDVKM.

This clone was recorded at least ten times. This could be a read error, since a much larger clone is one nucleotide away. The same CDR3 is also encoded by other DNA sequences in this sample. The gene calls are TRBV4-1 and TRBJ1-3; unclear D gene. The CDR3 has 14 residues. CDR1 is MGHRA, CDR2 YSYEKL, per germline. The CDR3 protein is CASSPGVTGNTIYF. For the CDR3, the DNA is TGTGCCAGCAGCCCGGGCGTCACGGGAAACACCATATATTTT.

Note on this clone: A far larger clone differs by one base, so this is likely a read error. This sequence joins TRBV6-5 and TRBJ2-1, with D maybe TRBD2 (6 bases). This CDR3 has 15 amino acids. Per the germline V gene, CDR1 is MNHEY and CDR2 is SVGAGI. Trimming stripped 6 bases from V and 10 bases from J, with 22 bases between. DNA of the CDR3: TGTGCCAGCAGCTCATTCCGGGACTCCTCGAACGAGCAGTTCTTC. It yields the protein CASSSFRDSSNEQFF.

The table lists this clone with many counts. J is TRBJ2-7 and V is TRBV11-2, with D perhaps TRBD2 (5 bases). Germline V CDR1 and CDR2: SGHAT, FQNNGV. This CDR3 spans 15 amino acids. The V end lost 5 bases, the J end lost 0 bases, and 14 bases lay between the germline ends. The CDR3: CASSPIRGSSYEQYF. CDR3 bases: TGTGCCAGCAGCCCCATCAGAGGGTCCTCCTACGAGCAGTACTTC.

The rearrangement uses TRBV27 and TRBJ2-3, with D perhaps matching TRBD2 (5 bases). V was cut by 5 bases and J by 11 bases, with 20 bases left in between. This CDR3 is built from 14 residues. Per the germline V gene, CDR1 is MNHEY and CDR2 is SMNVEV (reference sequence). In nucleotides, the CDR3 is TGTGCCAGCAGTCTCAGAACACCTAGCACAGAGCAGTATTTT. This gives the protein CASSLRTPSTEQYF.

Ten or more counts support this clone. This probably arose from a read error, given a far larger clone one base away. Other DNA sequences in this specimen translate into the identical CDR3. The genes are TRBV7-3 and TRBJ2-1; unclear D gene. Between the trimmed V and J ends, which lost 5 bases and 3 bases, there was a span of 14 bases. Germline-derived CDR1 and CDR2 are SGHTA and FQGTGA. This CDR3 has 15 residues. CDR3 nucleotides: TGTGCCAGCAGCCAAGTACCCCGAGACTACAATGAGCAGTTCTTC. This codes for CASSQVPRDYNEQFF.

The chain carries TRBV6-4 and TRBJ1-1; no clear D. The CDR3 is 13 amino acids. With 7 bases removed from V and 7 bases from J, the gap between germline ends came to 16 bases. Germline CDR1 reads MRHNA; CDR2 reads SNTAGT. CDR3 sequence (DNA): TGTGCCAGCACCCCCCTGGACTGGCATGAAGCTTTCTTT. This gives the protein CASTPLDWHEAFF.

This chain connects TRBV14 to TRBJ2-3; D not resolved. The CDR3 length is 16 residues. CDR1 is SGHDN, CDR2 FVKESK, per germline. The CDR3 is CACSQGWFPRADTQYF. The CDR3 nucleotides read TGTGCTTGCAGCCAAGGGTGGTTTCCTCGCGCAGATACGCAGTATTTT.

This clone was counted only a few times. A far larger clone is one base from this, pointing to a likely read error. V is TRBV25-1 and J is TRBJ2-1, with D perhaps matching TRBD1 or TRBD2 (5 bases each). There are 16 residues in the CDR3. Germline-derived CDR1 and CDR2 are MGHDK and SYGVNS. The CDR3 loop is CAISEGTLSSYNEQFF. The CDR3 coding sequence is TGTGCCATCAGTGAGGGGACCCTTAGCTCCTACAATGAGCAGTTCTTC.

A few counts support this clone. It differs at one base from a far larger clone, so likely a read error. V gene TRBV25-1 combines with J gene TRBJ1-2, with unresolved D. V lost 1 base and J 3 bases, leaving 9 bases between the germline ends. Per germline, CDR1 MGHDK and CDR2 SYGVNS. The CDR3 has 14 residues. The CDR3 reads CASSELLDYYGYTF. The CDR3, as DNA: TGTGCCAGCAGTGAATTGTTGGATTACTATGGCTACACCTTC.

A remark on this clone: A read error likely explains this, since a far larger clone differs by one base. The rearrangement links TRBV4-3 to TRBJ2-7; a weak D match, TRBD2 (6 bases). The V gene's germline CDR1 is LGHNA and CDR2 YSLEER. There are 15 residues in the CDR3. V was trimmed by 5 bases and J by 5 bases, leaving 19 bases between them. Written as DNA, the CDR3 is TGCGCCAGCAGCTCATTCCGGGACTCCTCGAACGAGCAGTACTTC. Encoded protein: CASSSFRDSSNEQYF.

In regard to this clone: The junction departs from the called germline gene at one end, perhaps through a read error. This sample also contains other DNA sequences that code for the same CDR3. The gene calls are TRBV5-4 and TRBJ2-7, with D possibly called TRBD1 or TRBD2 (7 bases each). Per germline, CDR1 SGHNT and CDR2 YYREEE (reference sequence). This CDR3 has 16 amino acids. CDR3 in amino acids: CARSARGGGGTYEQYF. For the CDR3, the DNA is TGTGCCCGCAGCGCTCGGGGAGGGGGCGGGACCTACGAGCAGTACTTC.

This clone was picked up a small number of times. One base separates it from a far larger clone, so it is likely a read error. Other DNA sequences in the sample encode the same CDR3. The chain links TRBV5-5 to TRBJ1-1; TRBD1 matches 11 bases. With V trimmed by 4 bases and J by 5 bases, 10 bases remained unmatched. The CDR3 length is 16 residues. CDR1 SGHKS and CDR2 YYEKEE come from the germline V gene (reference sequence). The CDR3 region is CASSLRTGGAFTEAFF. The CDR3 bases are TGTGCCAGCAGCCTTCGGACAGGGGGCGCGTTTACTGAAGCTTTCTTT.

This clone has at least ten counts. The rearrangement links TRBV6-4 to TRBJ2-3, with D possibly matching TRBD2 (5 bases). Per the germline V gene, CDR1 is MRHNA and CDR2 is SNTAGT. CDR3 length: 13 residues. V lost 5 bases, J lost 4 bases, and 10 bases lay in between. Here the CDR3 DNA reads TGTGCCAGCAGTACTACGGACTCAGATACGCAGTATTTT. Its translation is CASSTTDSDTQYF.

This clone occurred a few times. The chain couples TRBV30 to TRBJ1-2; D is uncertain. The V end lost 8 bases, the J end lost 4 bases, and 11 bases lay between the germline ends. The CDR3 length is 11 residues. Germline V gives CDR1 GTSNPN, CDR2 SVGIG (reference sequence). The CDR3 loop reads CASALGYGYTF. In DNA form, the CDR3 reads TGTGCCAGCGCGTTGGGCTATGGCTACACCTTC.

The CDR3 DNA is TGTGCCAGCAGCTTAGCCTCTAAGGAGTACTTC. Protein: CASSLASKEYF. The chain has TRBV11-2 and TRBJ2-4; unclear D gene. With 1 base removed from V and 14 bases from J, the gap between germline ends came to 9 bases. Per the germline V gene, CDR1 is SGHAT and CDR2 is FQNNGV. CDR3 size: 11 residues.

Concerning this clone itself: With a far larger clone one base away, a read error is the likely cause. The genes are TRBV7-9 and TRBJ2-1; D is perhaps TRBD2 (7 bases). The CDR3 length is 17 residues. Germline V gene sequence: CDR1 SEHNR, CDR2 FQNEAQ (reference sequence). The CDR3 is CASSPLTGGESYNERFF. CDR3 coding DNA: TGTGCCAGCAGTCCCCTCACGGGGGGCGAATCCTACAATGAGCGGTTCTTC.

On this clone itself: A read error may account for a junction end that differs from germline. This chain links TRBV10-3 with TRBJ2-3; possible D gene TRBD2, 5 bases. Germline V CDR1 and CDR2: ENHRY, SYGVKD. This CDR3 comprises 13 residues. CDR3 sequence reads: CASSTTDSDTQYF. CDR3 bases: TGTGCCAGCAGTACTACGGACTCAGATACGCAGTATTTT.

Details on this clone: This likely came from a read error, as a far larger clone is one base away. The rearrangement uses TRBV7-9 and TRBJ2-7; D may be TRBD1 (7 bases). Trimming left V 5 bases short and J 1 base short, with 15 bases between. The CDR3 runs to 15 residues. From germline, CDR1 is SEHNR and CDR2 FQNEAQ (reference sequence). The CDR3 reads CASSDRDSRSYEQYF. CDR3 sequence (DNA): TGTGCCAGCAGCGACAGGGACTCTCGGTCCTACGAGCAGTACTTC.

Remarks on this clone: This likely came from a read error, as a far larger clone is one base away. The V gene is TRBV28, the J gene TRBJ2-7, with D perhaps TRBD1 (7 bases). V was shortened by 6 bases and J by 1 base, with 16 bases between the two germline ends. This CDR3 spans 15 amino acids. Germline-derived CDR1 and CDR2 are MDHEN and SYDVKM. CDR3 in amino acids: CASSDRDSRSYEQYF. CDR3 DNA: TGTGCCAGCAGCGACAGGGACTCTCGGTCCTACGAGCAGTACTTC.